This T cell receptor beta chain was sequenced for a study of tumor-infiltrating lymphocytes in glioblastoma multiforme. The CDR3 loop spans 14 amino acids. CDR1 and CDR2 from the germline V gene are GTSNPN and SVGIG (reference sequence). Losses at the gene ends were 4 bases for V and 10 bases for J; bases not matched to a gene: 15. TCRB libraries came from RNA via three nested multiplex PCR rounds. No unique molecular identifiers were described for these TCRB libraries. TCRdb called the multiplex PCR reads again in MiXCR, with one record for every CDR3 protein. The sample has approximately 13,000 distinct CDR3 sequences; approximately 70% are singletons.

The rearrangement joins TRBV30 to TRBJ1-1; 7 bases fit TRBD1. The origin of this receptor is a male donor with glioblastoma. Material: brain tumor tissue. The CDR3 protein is CAWTSRRGGAVAFF. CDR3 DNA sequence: TGTGCCTGGACCTCTCGGAGAGGGGGCGCGGTAGCTTTCTTT.